This T cell receptor beta chain was sequenced in a study of T-cell memory formation after mild COVID-19. TCRdb re-derived calls from the 5' RACE reads in MiXCR, one entry per CDR3 protein. The table has some 290,000 distinct CDR3 sequences, under 20% seen once. Whole-study results and caveats: Mainly CM and EM harbored the contracting CD4+ clones; mainly EMRA harbored the CD8+ ones. Prior to infection, memory already included some responding clones, suggesting cross-reactive memory joined. Balance between CD4 and CD8 was seen in clones contracting day 15 to 85, and a CD4+ lean was seen in later expanders.

The CDR3 covers 14 residues. CDR1 DFQATT and CDR2 SNEGSKA come from the germline V gene (reference sequence). Trimming removed 3 bases from V and 3 bases from J, with 14 bases in between. This clonotype was seen only a few times. The antigen is unknown. The sample taken for sequencing was PBMCs or a T cell subset sorted from them (not recorded which). V gene TRBV20-1 combines with J gene TRBJ1-2; tentative D call: TRBD1 (6 bases). The sequence came from a man younger than 30 who had mild COVID-19 (a few samples of this study predate the infection). Cell type and time point are not known. DNA for the CDR3: TGCAGTGCTAGTGGTCAGGGGAGGTACTATGGCTACACCTTC. Protein sequence: CSASGQGRYYGYTF.